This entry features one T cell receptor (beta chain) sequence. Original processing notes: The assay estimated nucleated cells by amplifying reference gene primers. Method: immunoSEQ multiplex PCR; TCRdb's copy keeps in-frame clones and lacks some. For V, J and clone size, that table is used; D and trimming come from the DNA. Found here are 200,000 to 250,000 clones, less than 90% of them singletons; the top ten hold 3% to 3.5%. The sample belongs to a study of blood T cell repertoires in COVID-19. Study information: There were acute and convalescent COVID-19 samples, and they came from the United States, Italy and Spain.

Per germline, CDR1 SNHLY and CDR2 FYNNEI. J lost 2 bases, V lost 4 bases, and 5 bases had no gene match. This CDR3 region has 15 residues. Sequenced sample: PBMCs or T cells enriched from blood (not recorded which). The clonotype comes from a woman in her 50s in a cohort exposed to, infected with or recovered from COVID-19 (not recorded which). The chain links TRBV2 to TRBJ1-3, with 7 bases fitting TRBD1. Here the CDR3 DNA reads TGTGCCAGCAGTGCGGGACAGTCAGCTGGAAACACCATATATTTT. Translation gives CASSAGQSAGNTIYF.